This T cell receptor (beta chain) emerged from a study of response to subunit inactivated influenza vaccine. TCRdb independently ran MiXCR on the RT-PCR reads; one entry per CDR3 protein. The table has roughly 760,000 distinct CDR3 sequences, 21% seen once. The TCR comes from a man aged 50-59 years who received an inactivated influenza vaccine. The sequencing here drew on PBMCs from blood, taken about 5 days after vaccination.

DNA for the CDR3: TGTGCCAGCAGCTTAAATCGGGTTAGCTACGAGCAGTACTTC. Translated, it gives CASSLNRVSYEQYF. The rearrangement links TRBV11-2 to TRBJ2-7, with no clear D. Looked up from germline, CDR1 is SGHAT and CDR2 is FQNNGV. This CDR3 has 14 amino acids. V was cut by 2 bases and J by 3 bases, with 11 bases left in between.